A single sample is the source of the 29 T cell receptor beta chains below, sequenced in a study of control samples from healthy donors and cancer patients (dated by TCRdb to 2018 to 2020). Library method: the immunoSEQ multiplex PCR assay. TCRdb stores this immuneACCESS table with in-frame sequences only. Part of the clones is absent; in the studies checked, under half of the shortfall reflects unresolved V genes, and no reason is known for the rest. This sample has about 150,000 clones in its table, and over 85% of those were observed once. Over 6.5% of the sample goes to the ten largest clones. The sample taken for sequencing was blood. Source of these receptors: a woman in her 40s in good health.

The rearrangement joins TRBV5-4 to TRBJ2-5; possible D gene TRBD1, 6 bases. Germline V gene lookup returns CDR1 SGHNT and CDR2 YYREEE (reference sequence). This CDR3 has 15 residues. The ends were cut back, 7 bases at V and 3 bases at J, with 19 bases in the middle. This CDR3 reads CASGGRLKNKETQYF. CDR3 bases: TGTGCCAGCGGGGGCCGGTTAAAAAACAAAGAGACCCAGTACTTC.

The chain links TRBV3-1 (or the pseudogene TRBV3-2) to TRBJ1-1; D not certain. V gave up 4 bases and J gave up 0 bases, with 12 bases separating them. The CDR3 spans 15 residues. CDR1 and CDR2 from the germline V gene are LGHDT and YNNKEL (reference sequence). CDR3 in amino acids: CASSLEGSVNTEAFF. The CDR3 bases are TGTGCCAGCAGCCTTGAGGGTTCAGTGAACACTGAAGCTTTCTTT.

V and J are TRBV4-1 and TRBJ2-2, with D maybe TRBD2 (5 bases). Germline values: CDR1 MGHRA, CDR2 YSYEKL. The V gene lost 1 base and the J gene lost 1 base, with 13 bases spanning the gap. The CDR3 totals 17 residues. CDR3 region: CASSQGPRTLNTGELFF. CDR3 sequence (DNA): TGCGCCAGCAGCCAAGGCCCCAGGACTCTGAACACCGGGGAGCTGTTTTTT.

The chain combines TRBV6-5 with TRBJ2-1, with TRBD1 matching 10 bases. The V and J ends lost 6 bases and 9 bases, in that order; junction bases with no gene match: 5. The CDR3 runs 13 residues. Germline V CDR1 and CDR2: MNHEY, SVGAGI. The CDR3 bases are TGTGCCAGCAGGGGACAGGGGAAGGGTGAGCAGTTCTTC. This codes for CASRGQGKGEQFF.

This chain joins TRBV6-5 and TRBJ1-2, with 11 bases fitting TRBD1. V shed 6 bases, J shed 8 bases, and the junction held 8 bases outside the gene matches. This CDR3 comprises 14 residues. CDR1 and CDR2 from the germline V gene are MNHEY and SVGAGI. The CDR3 protein is CASRLGQGARGYTF. CDR3 DNA sequence: TGTGCCAGCAGACTCGGACAGGGGGCGAGGGGCTACACCTTC.

The CDR3 DNA reads TGTGCCAGCAGCGTTCAAGGACAGAATGAAAAACTGTTTTTT. This translates into CASSVQGQNEKLFF. V gene TRBV9 combines with J gene TRBJ1-4, with D possibly being TRBD1 (6 bases). Germline V gene sequence: CDR1 SGDLS, CDR2 YYNGEE. This CDR3 region has 14 residues. Trimming shortened V by 2 bases and J by 5 bases, and 10 bases separated the two germline ends.

The chain employs TRBV9 and TRBJ2-3; maybe TRBD1 (5 bases). Germline CDR1 is SGDLS and CDR2 is YYNGEE. Trimming left V 4 bases short and J 10 bases short, with 19 bases between. The CDR3 has 14 residues. CDR3: CASSLTLKTEAQYF. CDR3 sequence (DNA): TGTGCCAGCAGCCTTACCCTAAAGACAGAGGCGCAGTATTTT.

V gene TRBV18 combines with J gene TRBJ1-4; 7 nucleotides match TRBD1. The CDR3 loop spans 16 amino acids. Trimming took 1 base from V and 4 from J; bases not matched to a gene: 6. Looked up from germline, CDR1 is KGHSH and CDR2 is LQKENI. CDR3 residues: CASSPLQGINNEKLFF. The CDR3 DNA reads as TGTGCCAGCTCACCACTACAGGGGATTAATAATGAAAAACTGTTTTTT.

The chain combines TRBV9 with TRBJ1-5; possibly TRBD1 for D (6 bases). The CDR3 runs to 15 residues. The ends were cut back, 10 bases at V and 2 bases at J, with 19 bases in the middle. Germline CDR1 is SGDLS and CDR2 is YYNGEE. DNA for the CDR3: TGTGCCCGCGGGGGCGGGGGCCTTGGCAATCAGCCCCAGCATTTT. Its protein is CARGGGGLGNQPQHF. Full variable domain (remainder filled in from reference TRBV9 and TRBJ1-5): DSGVTQTPKHLITATGQRVTLRCSPRSGDLSVYWYQQSLDQGLQFLIQYYNGEERAKGNILERFSAQQFPDLHSELNLSSLELGDSALYFCARGGGGLGNQPQHFGDGTRLSIL.

V usage is TRBV7-6 and J usage is TRBJ1-2; 7 nucleotides agree with TRBD1. Germline V gives CDR1 SGHVS, CDR2 FNYEAQ. Losses at the gene ends were 4 bases for V and 6 bases for J; bases not matched to a gene: 11. The length of the CDR3 is 15 residues. Here the CDR3 reads CASSSRKTGFDGYTF. The DNA for the CDR3 is TGTGCCAGCAGCTCCCGCAAGACAGGGTTTGATGGCTACACCTTC.

This clone was observed a single time. J is TRBJ2-5 and V is TRBV11-2; D not resolved. The CDR3 covers 13 residues. The V and J ends lost 1 base and 5 bases respectively, with 8 bases between them. Germline lookup yields CDR1 SGHAT and CDR2 FQNNGV. CDR3 sequence: CASSLGAEETQYF. In nucleotides, the CDR3 is TGTGCCAGCAGCTTAGGTGCTGAGGAGACCCAGTACTTC.

This chain links TRBV4-2 with TRBJ2-5, with D possibly TRBD1 on 8 matching bases. Germline V lookup: CDR1 LGHNA, CDR2 YNFKEQ. This CDR3 has 16 residues. V was trimmed by 0 bases and J by 5 bases, leaving 16 bases between them. CDR3 loop: CASSQDGTGAGETQYF. CDR3 DNA sequence: TGTGCCAGCAGCCAAGACGGGACAGGAGCGGGGGAGACCCAGTACTTC.

V is TRBV6-2 or TRBV6-3 and J is TRBJ1-2, with unresolved D. V shed 4 bases and J shed 4 bases, with 13 bases lying between them. The CDR3 consists of 14 residues. Per the germline V gene, CDR1 is MNHEY and CDR2 is SVGEGT. CDR3 in DNA: TGTGCCAGCAGTTGGGGAGCAGGACGCTATGGCTACACCTTC. Protein product: CASSWGAGRYGYTF.

The chain has TRBV7-9 and TRBJ2-3; a possible D gene is TRBD2 (5 bases). CDR3 length: 17 amino acids. V lost 2 bases and J 1 base, leaving 16 bases between the germline ends. The germline CDR1 and CDR2 sequences are SEHNR and FQNEAQ (reference sequence). CDR3 loop: CASSLPMTDYGTDTQYF. CDR3 sequence (DNA): TGTGCCAGCAGCTTACCGATGACCGACTACGGCACAGATACGCAGTATTTT.

In this sample, this clone turned up once. The rearrangement joins TRBV11-2 to TRBJ2-2; 9 nucleotides match TRBD1. The length of the CDR3 is 14 residues. Germline V gene sequence: CDR1 SGHAT, CDR2 FQNNGV. J lost 6 bases, V lost 5 bases, and 4 bases had no gene match. In DNA, the CDR3 is TGTGCCAGCAGCCCTAGGACAGGGGCCGGGGAGCTGTTTTTT. This codes for CASSPRTGAGELFF.

This clone was recorded only once. The sample holds other DNA sequences that translate to the same CDR3. This chain's CDR3 is CASSLGQLSGYTF. The CDR3, as DNA: TGTGCCAGCAGCTTAGGGCAGCTGTCGGGCTACACCTTC. The rearrangement links TRBV7-2 to TRBJ1-2; no clear D. V was shortened by 1 base and J by 8 bases, with 11 bases between the two germline ends. Germline loops: CDR1 SGHTA, CDR2 FQGNSA. The CDR3 runs 13 residues.

This chain links TRBV24-1 with TRBJ2-3; perhaps D is TRBD1 or TRBD2 (5 bases each). CDR3 length: 14 amino acids. From germline, CDR1 is KGHDR and CDR2 SFDVKD. V lost 1 base, J lost 2 bases, and 6 bases lay in between. The CDR3 nucleotides read TGTGCCACCAGTGATTTCGGGACCACAGATACGCAGTATTTT. It translates to CATSDFGTTDTQYF.

The gene calls are TRBV6-5 and TRBJ1-1, with 7 bases aligning to TRBD1. The CDR3 contains 13 residues. The germline V gene encodes CDR1 MNHEY and CDR2 SVGAGI. V lost 10 bases and J lost 6; bases outside the gene matches: 11. CDR3 region: CATKTGSTAEAFF. The CDR3 bases are TGTGCCACCAAGACAGGGAGTACAGCTGAAGCTTTCTTT.

The J gene is TRBJ2-7, the V gene TRBV18, with TRBD1 matching over 7 bases. Losses at the gene ends were 3 bases for V and 0 bases for J; bases not matched to a gene: 2. This CDR3 has 14 amino acids. Per the germline V gene, CDR1 is KGHSH and CDR2 is LQKENI. The DNA of the CDR3 is TGTGCCAGCTCACCTGGGACAGCCTCCTACGAGCAGTACTTC. This translates into CASSPGTASYEQYF.

The chain couples TRBV15 to TRBJ1-1, with TRBD1 matching 7 bases. CDR1 and CDR2 (germline): LNHNV, YYDKDF (reference sequence). J was trimmed by 0 bases and V by 2 bases; bases with no gene match: 12. CDR3 size: 18 residues. CDR3 nucleotide sequence: TGTGCCACCAGCAGACGACCGGGACAGACCTACATGAACACTGAAGCTTTCTTT. Translating gives CATSRRPGQTYMNTEAFF.

V is TRBV3-1 (or the pseudogene TRBV3-2) and J is TRBJ1-2; no firm D call. The CDR3 extends over 12 amino acids. V gave up 1 base and J gave up 8 bases, with 8 bases separating them. Germline CDR1 is LGHDT and CDR2 is YNNKEL (reference sequence). The CDR3 reads CASSQGYCGYTF. CDR3 bases: TGTGCCAGCAGCCAAGGGTACTGCGGCTACACCTTC.

The chain combines TRBV6-5 with TRBJ1-3, with D possibly matching TRBD1 (5 bases). V lost 0 bases and J lost 8, with 11 bases in between. CDR1 MNHEY and CDR2 SVGAGI come from the germline V gene. The CDR3 runs to 14 residues. CDR3 in DNA: TGTGCCAGCAGTTACTCGTGGGGGGAGGACACCATATATTTT. Translated: CASSYSWGEDTIYF.

The chain employs TRBV19 and TRBJ1-2, with D hard to call. Per the germline V gene, CDR1 is LNHDA and CDR2 is SQIVND (reference sequence). V gave up 3 bases and J gave up 2 bases, with 7 bases separating them. This CDR3 has 13 residues. In DNA form, the CDR3 reads TGTGCCAGTAGTATCCGGCCAAACTATGGCTACACCTTC. It encodes CASSIRPNYGYTF.

This sequence joins TRBV5-1 and TRBJ2-5; D is unclear. V was shortened by 3 bases and J by 4 bases, with 19 bases between the two germline ends. The CDR3 loop spans 16 amino acids. Germline-derived CDR1 and CDR2 are SGHRS and YFSETQ. CDR3 DNA sequence: TGCGCCAGCAGCTGGTCCGAACGGACGAACTTAGAGACCCAGTACTTC. It specifies CASSWSERTNLETQYF.

Here the CDR3 reads CASSPQIGEESTQYF. The CDR3 DNA is TGTGCCAGCAGCCCGCAGATTGGCGAGGAGAGTACGCAGTATTTT. The chain is built from TRBV7-6 and TRBJ2-3; no reliable D call. The germline V gene encodes CDR1 SGHVS and CDR2 FNYEAQ. The CDR3 consists of 15 residues. The germline V and J ends were trimmed by 5 bases and 8 bases, with 20 bases remaining between them.

As DNA, the CDR3 is TGCGCCAGCAGCAAGGACAGCTATGGCTACACCTTC. This sequence encodes CASSKDSYGYTF. This sequence joins TRBV4-1 and TRBJ1-2, with a tentative D call TRBD1 (6 bases). The CDR3 has 12 amino acids. Germline V gene lookup returns CDR1 MGHRA and CDR2 YSYEKL. Between the trimmed V and J ends, which lost 5 bases and 4 bases, there was a span of 8 bases.

The chain is built from TRBV6-4 and TRBJ1-2; TRBD1 matches at 10 bases. V dropped 5 bases and J dropped 8; count of bases not matched to a gene: 5. Germline values: CDR1 MRHNA, CDR2 SNTAGT. There are 13 residues in the CDR3. CDR3 DNA sequence: TGTGCCAGCAGTCCGGGACAGGGGATCGGCTACACCTTC. Protein: CASSPGQGIGYTF.

The V and J genes are TRBV9 and TRBJ2-6; no clear D gene. This CDR3 is 15 amino acids long. CDR1 and CDR2 from the germline V gene are SGDLS and YYNGEE. The ends were cut back, 2 bases at V and 4 bases at J, with 10 bases in the middle. The CDR3, as DNA: TGTGCCAGCAGCGTTCCGGGTTCCGGGGCCAACGTCCTGACTTTC. This codes for CASSVPGSGANVLTF.

The chain has TRBV5-6 and TRBJ2-7; 7 bases map to TRBD2. Germline loops: CDR1 SGHDT, CDR2 YYEEEE. The CDR3 length is 15 residues. The V and J ends lost 3 bases and 3 bases, in that order; junction bases with no gene match: 9. The CDR3 here is CASSWKGRGVYEQYF. CDR3 nucleotides: TGTGCCAGCAGCTGGAAGGGACGGGGGGTCTACGAGCAGTACTTC.